A selection of T cell receptor beta chains follows, all from one sample in a study of T cell changes during pregnancy in multiple sclerosis. Profiled with immunoSEQ multiplex PCR; TCRdb holds only in-frame clones, not every one. Of tens of thousands of clones in the sample, approximately 91% were seen once. Sequenced here: CD4+ T cells from peripheral blood mononuclear cells, sampled in the first trimester of pregnancy. The source of these receptors is a female donor with multiple sclerosis, enrolled in a pregnancy study. Each CDR3 is given without its conserved first and last residue. A D gene is named only where the DNA matches it firmly.

D gene,V gene,J gene,CDR3 protein
TRBD1,TRBV5-3,TRBJ1-2,AGSGTGGGSGYT
TRBD2,TRBV7-2,TRBJ2-5,ASSSLTSGVETQY
NA,TRBV5-8,TRBJ2-2,ASSLVAGLSGELF
NA,TRBV6-5,TRBJ2-1,ASSYAGGGAGEQF
NA,TRBV6-5,TRBJ2-5,ASSYTRAQETQY
NA,TRBV18,TRBJ1-2,ASSPAQGFLSGGYT
NA,TRBV15,TRBJ1-4,ATSRGNEKLF
TRBD1,TRBV10-3,TRBJ1-1,ASHPSTGWTEAF
NA,TRBV11-2,TRBJ2-7,ASSTSPGSYEQY
NA,TRBV9,TRBJ2-7,ASSPLADSSYEQY
NA,TRBV20-1,TRBJ2-1,SARADREQF
TRBD1,TRBV25-1,TRBJ1-4,ASSALGQGAEKLF
NA,TRBV18,TRBJ1-2,ASSPPGWTSSNYGYT
NA,TRBV7-2,TRBJ2-3,ASSLGLLTDTQY
NA,TRBV11-2,TRBJ2-1,ASSSQVGGYNEQF
TRBD2,TRBV5-1,TRBJ2-3,ASSLVAGGPVDTQY
NA,TRBV7-2,TRBJ1-1,ASSLEGGGNTEAF
TRBD1,TRBV7-2,TRBJ2-1,ASSPTTGTRFNEQF
TRBD1,TRBV7-8,TRBJ2-7,ASSFPGQLIIYEQY
TRBD1,TRBV13,TRBJ2-7,ASSPRDRFSYEQY
NA,TRBV5-5,TRBJ1-4,ASSPTDRTRNEKLF
NA,TRBV5-1,TRBJ2-5,ASSLSVQETQY
NA,TRBV27,TRBJ1-1,ASSPRVGRNTEAF
TRBD1,TRBV4-2,TRBJ2-1,ASRTSTGANYNEQF
TRBD2,TRBV18,TRBJ2-5,ASSPLLGGAAETQY
NA,TRBV21-1,TRBJ1-2,ASSKEGGGPDSPFGYT
NA,TRBV5-6,TRBJ1-1,ASSFGGNTEAF
NA,TRBV5-6,TRBJ2-2,ASSPLRVAGELF
NA,TRBV4-2,TRBJ2-3,ASRGRGEGEDTQY
NA,TRBV19,TRBJ1-1,ASTGHSNTEAF
TRBD1,TRBV19,TRBJ1-1,ASSILGGTGAGRAF
TRBD2,TRBV5-1,TRBJ2-2,ASSGGDVANTGELF
TRBD1,TRBV7-9,TRBJ2-7,ASSVLLPGQGVHEQY
NA,TRBV2,TRBJ2-2,ASSGTVSGAGELF
NA,TRBV18,TRBJ1-4,ASSASDLPRGEKLF
TRBD1,TRBV6-5,TRBJ1-5,ASSYQQGQPQH
NA,TRBV11-3,TRBJ2-1,ASSSRIGIDEQF